These T cell receptor beta chains were read from a single sample in a study of control samples from healthy donors and cancer patients. Sequencing was performed with immunoSEQ multiplex PCR; in TCRdb, only in-frame clones are kept and a portion is missing. The data contain some 190,000 clones, roughly nine tenths of them seen just once; the ten biggest clones take up less than 2%. The source material was blood. These receptors were collected from a man aged 30-40 years in good health. CDR3s include the opening cysteine and the closing phenylalanine or tryptophan. The order of the fields is D gene, clone size, J gene, V gene, CDR3 protein, CDR3 DNA. The D gene is left open where the match is weak. Clone size is not always given. Where it is, it says once, few, many or a class for expanded clones.

D gene: TRBD1; clone size: NA; J gene: TRBJ2-7; V gene: TRBV25-1; CDR3 protein: CASSEDRGFGEQYF; CDR3 DNA: TGTGCCAGCAGTGAAGACAGGGGTTTCGGCGAGCAGTACTTC
D gene: NA; clone size: NA; J gene: TRBJ1-6; V gene: TRBV6-1; CDR3 protein: CASSGDSSSYNSPLHF; CDR3 DNA: TGTGCCAGCAGTGGTGACAGTTCCTCCTATAATTCACCCCTCCACTTT
D gene: NA; clone size: NA; J gene: TRBJ1-2; V gene: TRBV12-5; CDR3 protein: CASGLPQTRNYGYTF; CDR3 DNA: TGTGCTAGTGGTTTACCCCAGACAAGAAACTATGGCTACACCTTC
D gene: TRBD2; clone size: NA; J gene: TRBJ2-1; V gene: TRBV4-1; CDR3 protein: CASSHESGGNNEQFF; CDR3 DNA: TGCGCCAGCAGCCATGAAAGCGGGGGTAACAATGAGCAGTTCTTC
D gene: NA; clone size: NA; J gene: TRBJ1-1; V gene: TRBV11-2; CDR3 protein: CASRELNTEAFF; CDR3 DNA: TGTGCCAGCAGAGAGCTGAACACTGAAGCTTTCTTT
D gene: TRBD1; clone size: NA; J gene: TRBJ1-2; V gene: TRBV7-9; CDR3 protein: CASSLGSGQGNGYTF; CDR3 DNA: TGTGCCAGCAGCTTAGGTTCGGGACAGGGTAATGGCTACACCTTC
D gene: NA; clone size: once; J gene: TRBJ1-2; V gene: TRBV5-4; CDR3 protein: CASSFGNYGYTF; CDR3 DNA: TGTGCCAGCAGCTTTGGTAACTATGGCTACACCTTC
D gene: NA; clone size: NA; J gene: TRBJ1-1; V gene: TRBV13; CDR3 protein: CASSPPQRDTEAFF; CDR3 DNA: TGTGCCAGCAGCCCCCCACAAAGGGACACTGAAGCTTTCTTT
D gene: TRBD2; clone size: NA; J gene: TRBJ2-1; V gene: TRBV9; CDR3 protein: CASSFGLAGGFSYNEQFF; CDR3 DNA: TGTGCCAGCAGCTTTGGACTAGCGGGTGGATTCTCCTACAATGAGCAGTTCTTC
D gene: TRBD1; clone size: NA; J gene: TRBJ1-4; V gene: TRBV19; CDR3 protein: CASSIQGGEKLFF; CDR3 DNA: TGTGCCAGTAGTATCCAGGGGGGTGAAAAACTGTTTTTT
D gene: TRBD1; clone size: NA; J gene: TRBJ1-4; V gene: TRBV6-5; CDR3 protein: CASSRTGQGGEKLFF; CDR3 DNA: TGTGCCAGCAGTCGGACCGGACAGGGGGGTGAAAAACTGTTTTTT
D gene: TRBD2; clone size: few; J gene: TRBJ2-7; V gene: TRBV7-6; CDR3 protein: CASSLASGANYEQYF; CDR3 DNA: TGTGCCAGCAGCTTAGCTAGCGGGGCTAACTACGAGCAGTACTTC
D gene: NA; clone size: once; J gene: TRBJ2-3; V gene: TRBV7-9; CDR3 protein: CASSFMGPSTDTQYF; CDR3 DNA: TGTGCCAGCAGCTTTATGGGACCTAGCACAGATACGCAGTATTTT
D gene: TRBD1; clone size: NA; J gene: TRBJ1-1; V gene: TRBV5-1; CDR3 protein: CASSLGDRDTEAFF; CDR3 DNA: TGCGCCAGCAGCTTGGGAGACAGGGACACTGAAGCTTTCTTT
D gene: NA; clone size: NA; J gene: TRBJ1-2; V gene: TRBV6-5; CDR3 protein: CASSSNEYRVPGYTF; CDR3 DNA: TGTGCCAGCAGCTCGAATGAATACAGGGTTCCTGGCTACACCTTC
D gene: NA; clone size: few; J gene: TRBJ2-1; V gene: TRBV5-1; CDR3 protein: CASSLRNEQFF; CDR3 DNA: TGCGCCAGCAGCTTGCGGAATGAGCAGTTCTTC
D gene: NA; clone size: NA; J gene: TRBJ2-2; V gene: TRBV5-1; CDR3 protein: CASSLAAEGTGELFF; CDR3 DNA: TGCGCCAGCTCCCTGGCCGCCGAGGGGACCGGGGAGCTGTTTTTT
D gene: NA; clone size: NA; J gene: TRBJ1-2; V gene: TRBV19; CDR3 protein: CASSNSVNYGYTF; CDR3 DNA: TGTGCCAGTAGTAACAGCGTTAACTATGGCTACACCTTC